This T cell receptor beta chain was retrieved from a study of regulatory T cells in long-lasting Graves disease. CDR3 regions were amplified by Arm-PCR using iRepertoire HTBI primers to build TCR beta libraries. Each CDR3 protein gets one entry after TCRdb re-called the multiplex PCR reads with MiXCR. The data contain 370,000 or so distinct CDR3 sequences, about 16% of them singletons. The time point is: newly diagnosed GD, antithyroid drugs for less than 3 months. RNA isolated from PBMCs was used to make the TCR library. Blood from the periphery, about 9.7 milliliters in all, was drawn into EDTA tubes. General study findings and limits: Persistent cases favored TRBV28, TRBJ1-2 and TRBJ2-5.

Deletions cut 0 bases from V and 10 bases from J, with 14 bases between. Looked up from germline, CDR1 is SGHRS and CDR2 is YFSETQ. The CDR3 is made up of 14 amino acids. There are many counts of this clonotype. Its matching antigen is unknown. This same sample was also taken into another study, of T cells in Graves' hyperthyroidism and ophthalmopathy. This second study notes: HTBI primers drove first-round RT-PCR of the TCR CDR3.

The sequence derives from a young woman with Graves disease. The starting material was peripheral blood mononuclear cells (PBMCs), obtained at new diagnosis, from a patient treated with antithyroid drugs. This chain connects TRBV5-1 to TRBJ2-1; perhaps TRBD2 as D (5 bases). CDR3 region: CASSLGGLLAEQFF. Here the CDR3 DNA reads TGCGCCAGCAGCTTGGGAGGGCTCCTGGCCGAGCAGTTCTTC.